Following are 9 T cell receptor beta chains from one sample sequenced in a study of T cells in Graves' hyperthyroidism and ophthalmopathy. RNA transcripts were the template for amplifying TCR beta CDR3 regions. With the HTBI primer set, the TCR CDR3 went through a first round of RT-PCR. TCRdb reprocessed the multiplex PCR reads with MiXCR, giving one entry per CDR3 protein. The sample gives about 520,000 distinct CDR3 sequences, around 22% of which show up once; 11% is in the top ten. Sequenced input: blood. Receptor source: a woman aged 25 to 45 with Graves' ophthalmopathy.

The chain joins TRBV24-1 to TRBJ2-2; D is possibly TRBD2 (6 bases). Germline assignment: CDR1 KGHDR and CDR2 SFDVKD. This CDR3 comprises 15 residues. V was shortened by 3 bases and J by 1 base, with 8 bases between the two germline ends. The CDR3: CATSDGSGNTGELFF. As DNA, the CDR3 is TGTGCCACCAGTGATGGTAGCGGGAACACCGGGGAGCTGTTTTTT.

The V and J genes are TRBV18 and TRBJ2-4; D perhaps matches TRBD2 (6 bases). The CDR3 extends over 16 amino acids. Per the germline V gene, CDR1 is KGHSH and CDR2 is LQKENI. V lost 8 bases and J lost 0, with 17 bases in between. For the CDR3, the DNA is TGTGCCAGCAGCCCTGGCCGGGGACTAGCCAAAAACATTCAGTACTTC. Translating it yields CASSPGRGLAKNIQYF.

This clonotype came up a few times. The chain joins TRBV7-6 to TRBJ1-5, with D hard to call. Germline values: CDR1 SGHVS, CDR2 FNYEAQ. This CDR3 comprises 12 residues. V dropped 8 bases and J dropped 3 bases, with 8 bases sitting between them. Here the CDR3 DNA reads TGTGCCAGCGGGCAGTTCAATCAGCCCCAGCATTTT. Protein product: CASGQFNQPQHF.

This chain links TRBV29-1 with TRBJ2-7; TRBD1 might be the D (6 bases). Germline lookup yields CDR1 SQVTM and CDR2 ANQGSEA. Trimming cost V 2 bases and J 3 bases, with 14 bases left between them. The CDR3 extends over 14 amino acids. CDR3 DNA: TGCAGCGTTGAAAGGGGCAGGGGAATCTACGAGCAGTACTTC. It specifies CSVERGRGIYEQYF.

This clonotype was counted once. The chain uses TRBV25-1 and TRBJ2-7; perhaps D is TRBD1 or TRBD2 (6 bases each). CDR1 and CDR2 (germline): MGHDK, SYGVNS. V was cut by 3 bases and J by 2 bases, with 20 bases left in between. The CDR3 has 17 amino acids. The CDR3 here is CASSDPRGLAGAYEQYF. The DNA of the CDR3 is TGTGCCAGCAGTGACCCACGGGGGCTAGCAGGTGCCTACGAGCAGTACTTC.

This chain links TRBV30 with TRBJ1-1; weak D call: TRBD1 (6 bases). The CDR3 contains 12 residues. Germline V gives CDR1 GTSNPN, CDR2 SVGIG (reference sequence). Trimming shortened V by 1 base and J by 6 bases, and 9 bases separated the two germline ends. CDR3 residues: CAWSENRAEAFF. CDR3 in DNA: TGTGCCTGGAGTGAGAACAGGGCTGAAGCTTTCTTT.

Only a few counts were recorded for this clonotype. This chain uses TRBV5-1 with TRBJ2-1; D is undetermined. Looked up from germline, CDR1 is SGHRS and CDR2 is YFSETQ. The CDR3 sequence is 14 residues long. V lost 0 bases and J 6 bases, leaving 10 bases between the germline ends. The CDR3 reads CASSLGTGTNEQFF. CDR3 sequence (DNA): TGCGCCAGCAGCTTGGGGACGGGCACCAATGAGCAGTTCTTC.

This clonotype was seen at least ten times. The gene calls are TRBV6-5 and TRBJ1-5; no reliable D call. Germline-derived CDR1 and CDR2 are MNHEY and SVGAGI. The V end lost 2 bases, the J end lost 1 base, and 9 bases lay between the germline ends. The CDR3 extends over 15 amino acids. The CDR3 DNA sequence: TGTGCCAGCAGTTACGATGGGAAAAGCAATCAGCCCCAGCATTTT. This sequence encodes CASSYDGKSNQPQHF.

This clonotype was recorded many times. This sequence joins TRBV27 and TRBJ2-6; tentative D call: TRBD2 (5 bases). Germline CDR1 and CDR2: MNHEY and SMNVEV (reference sequence). The CDR3 is made up of 17 amino acids. V was cut by 8 bases and J by 4 bases, with 21 bases left in between. The CDR3 DNA follows: TGTGCCAGCCCCCTCCAAGACCGGGGAAGCGGGGCCAACGTCCTGACTTTC. It codes for CASPLQDRGSGANVLTF.